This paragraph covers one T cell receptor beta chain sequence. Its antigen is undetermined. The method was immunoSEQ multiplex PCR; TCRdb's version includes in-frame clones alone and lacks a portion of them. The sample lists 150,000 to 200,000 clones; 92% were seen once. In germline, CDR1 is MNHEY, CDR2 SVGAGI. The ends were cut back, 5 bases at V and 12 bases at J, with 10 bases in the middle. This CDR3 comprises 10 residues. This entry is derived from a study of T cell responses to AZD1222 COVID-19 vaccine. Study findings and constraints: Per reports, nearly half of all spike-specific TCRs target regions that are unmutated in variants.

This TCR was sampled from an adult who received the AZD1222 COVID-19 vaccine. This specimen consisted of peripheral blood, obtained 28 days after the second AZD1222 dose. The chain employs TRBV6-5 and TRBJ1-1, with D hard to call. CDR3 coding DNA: TGTGCCAGCAGTATCGGGGATTCTTTCTTT. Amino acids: CASSIGDSFF.